A selection of T cell receptor beta chains follows, all from one sample in a study of T cells in Graves' hyperthyroidism and ophthalmopathy. From the multiplex PCR reads, TCRdb called clonotypes with MiXCR, one entry per CDR3 protein. Here the sample spans about 840,000 distinct CDR3 sequences, 35% to 40% being singletons. Input material: blood. The receptor source for this set is a man younger than 30 with Graves' hyperthyroidism. Both conserved end residues are part of each CDR3. The D gene is left open where the match is weak. Expanded clones get a size class; other rows say once, few or many, or leave the size out.

>.|TRBV2|TRBJ1-2|13|many
CASSVGQANGYTF
TGTGCCAGCAGTGTGGGGCAGGCCAATGGCTACACCTTC
>TRBD1|TRBV2|TRBJ1-2|13|.
CASKGQGATGYTF
TGTGCCAGCAAAGGACAGGGGGCGACCGGCTACACCTTC
>.|TRBV29-1|TRBJ1-2|13|many
CSVDDGTNYGYTF
TGCAGCGTTGATGACGGGACTAACTATGGCTACACCTTC
>.|TRBV7-2|TRBJ1-6|15|few
CASSFRTDNNSPLHF
TGTGCCAGCAGCTTTAGGACAGATAATAATTCACCCCTCCACTTT
>TRBD1|TRBV20-1|TRBJ1-1|14|few
CRGIRTGGYTEAFF
TGCAGGGGCATCAGGACAGGGGGTTACACTGAAGCTTTCTTT
>.|TRBV19|TRBJ1-1|14|.
CARVDNGGGTEAFF
TGTGCCAGGGTCGACAATGGAGGGGGCACTGAAGCTTTCTTT
>TRBD1|TRBV10-3|TRBJ1-2|14|few
CAISETGEIYGYTF
TGTGCCATCAGTGAGACAGGGGAGATCTATGGCTACACCTTC
>.|TRBV15|TRBJ1-1|15|many
CATSRASQGYTEAFF
TGTGCCACCAGCAGAGCCTCCCAGGGGTACACTGAAGCTTTCTTT
>TRBD1|TRBV14|TRBJ1-2|15|.
CASSTTAGTADGYTF
TGTGCCAGCAGCACGACCGCCGGGACAGCCGATGGCTACACCTTC
>.|TRBV5-1|TRBJ1-1|14|.
CASSLGQGTSEAFF
TGCGCCAGCAGCTTGGGTCAGGGAACGTCGGAAGCTTTCTTT
>.|TRBV7-3|TRBJ2-2|17|.
CASSLRPGDYFTGELFF
TGTGCCAGCAGCTTACGCCCGGGGGATTACTTCACCGGGGAGCTGTTTTTT
>.|TRBV7-7|TRBJ2-5|13|many
CASSLTREATQYF
TGTGCTAGCAGCTTAACTAGAGAGGCGACCCAGTACTTC
>.|TRBV25-1|TRBJ2-3|15|once
CASSEPRGSFTTQYF
TGTGCCAGCAGTGAACCCCGAGGGTCGTTTACTACGCAGTATTTT
>TRBD1|TRBV20-1|TRBJ1-5|13|few
CSARLTGVQPQHF
TGCAGTGCTAGACTGACAGGGGTTCAGCCCCAGCATTTT
>.|TRBV9|TRBJ2-5|14|.
CASNSGVYQETQYF
TGTGCCAGCAATAGCGGAGTGTACCAAGAGACCCAGTACTTC
>TRBD1|TRBV3-1|TRBJ1-2|14|.
CASSQRTGGNGYTF
TGTGCCAGCAGCCAACGGACAGGGGGAAATGGCTACACCTTC
>.|TRBV2|TRBJ1-6|16|many
CASSEAVGRYNSPLHF
TGTGCCAGCAGTGAAGCGGTGGGGCGGTATAATTCACCCCTCCACTTT
>TRBD1|TRBV25-1|TRBJ1-6|15|.
CATHRETGENSPLHF
TGTGCCACCCACAGGGAGACAGGGGAGAATTCACCCCTCCACTTT
>.|TRBV6-1|TRBJ1-1|14|.
CASRATGGSAEAFF
TGTGCCAGCAGGGCGACAGGCGGGTCAGCTGAAGCTTTCTTT
>.|TRBV28|TRBJ1-1|10|.
CASTDREAFF
TGTGCCAGCACCGACCGAGAAGCTTTCTTT
>TRBD2|TRBV7-2|TRBJ2-5|14|few
CASSYYSGEETQYF
TGTGCCAGCAGTTATTATAGCGGGGAGGAGACCCAGTACTTC
>.|TRBV19|TRBJ1-5|15|.
CASSIAGHSNQPQHF
TGTGCCAGTAGTATAGCGGGTCATAGCAATCAGCCCCAGCATTTT
>.|TRBV12-5|TRBJ2-5|13|few
CASGSGPQETQYF
TGTGCTAGTGGGTCAGGACCCCAAGAGACCCAGTACTTC
>.|TRBV29-1|TRBJ2-1|11|.
CSVVGNNEQFF
TGCAGCGTTGTGGGTAACAATGAGCAGTTCTTC
>.|TRBV20-1|TRBJ2-7|13|.
CSARELASYERYF
TGCAGTGCTAGAGAATTAGCCAGCTACGAGCGGTACTTC
>.|TRBV10-3|TRBJ1-5|15|.
CASREASLRNQPQHF
TGTGCCAGCAGGGAAGCGAGTTTACGCAATCAGCCCCAGCATTTT
>.|TRBV19|TRBJ1-2|15|many
CASSMILNSVFGYTF
TGTGCCAGTAGTATGATCCTGAACTCAGTCTTCGGCTACACCTTC
>TRBD1|TRBV15|TRBJ2-6|19|.
CATSRDKQGKWPGANVLTF
TGTGCCACCAGCAGAGATAAACAGGGGAAGTGGCCTGGGGCCAACGTCCTGACTTTC
>TRBD2|TRBV24-1|TRBJ2-5|16|.
CATSGQTSGRSETQYF
TGTGCCACCAGCGGCCAGACTAGCGGGAGGTCAGAGACCCAGTACTTC
>.|TRBV10-2|TRBJ1-2|12|once
CASVEWGDGYTF
TGCGCCAGCGTTGAATGGGGGGATGGCTACACCTTC
>.|TRBV10-3|TRBJ1-2|12|.
CAISLEGVGYTF
TGTGCCATCAGCTTGGAAGGGGTTGGCTACACCTTC
>TRBD1|TRBV25-1|TRBJ1-1|16|many
CASSEFPGTGNTEAFF
TGTGCCAGCAGTGAGTTCCCCGGGACAGGGAACACTGAAGCTTTCTTT
>.|TRBV15|TRBJ2-7|14|many
CATSRADGPYEQYF
TGTGCCACCAGCAGAGCAGACGGTCCCTACGAGCAGTACTTC
>TRBD2|TRBV2|TRBJ2-2|16|once
CASSYSTSGYTGELFF
TGTGCCAGCAGTTACTCGACTAGCGGATACACCGGGGAGCTGTTTTTT
>.|TRBV12-3/TRBV12-4|TRBJ1-5|14|.
CASSLQGVTQPQHF
TGTGCCAGCAGTTTACAAGGGGTCACGCAGCCCCAGCATTTT
>TRBD2|TRBV7-6|TRBJ2-2|16|few
CASSFYSSGSAGELFF
TGTGCCAGCAGCTTCTACTCTAGCGGGAGTGCCGGGGAGCTGTTTTTT
>.|TRBV7-9|TRBJ2-5|12|.
CASSSSPGTQYF
TGTGCCAGCAGCTCGAGCCCCGGGACCCAGTACTTC
>.|TRBV10-3|TRBJ2-7|13|many
CAISRLEGDEQYF
TGTGCCATCAGCCGACTAGAAGGCGACGAGCAGTACTTC
>TRBD1|TRBV7-9|TRBJ1-5|13|many
CASSKGQDQPQHF
TGTGCCAGCAGCAAAGGACAGGATCAGCCCCAGCATTTT
>.|TRBV20-1|TRBJ2-6|13|many
CSAASTGANVLTF
TGCAGTGCCGCATCTACCGGGGCCAACGTCCTGACTTTC
>TRBD1|TRBV10-2|TRBJ1-6|19|many
CASSEPLPWTGNYNSPLHF
TGCGCCAGCAGTGAGCCATTACCATGGACAGGGAACTATAATTCACCCCTCCACTTT
>.|TRBV6-5|TRBJ1-1|15|few
CASRYVTAENTEAFF
TGTGCCAGCAGATATGTAACAGCCGAGAACACTGAAGCTTTCTTT
>.|TRBV28|TRBJ1-1|11|.
CATILNTEAFF
TGTGCCACCATATTGAACACTGAAGCTTTCTTT
>.|TRBV10-3|TRBJ1-2|12|many
CAISDGNYGYTF
TGTGCCATCAGTGACGGAAACTATGGCTACACCTTC
>.|TRBV19|TRBJ1-2|14|.
CASSPGGQSYGYTF
TGTGCCAGTAGTCCCGGGGGGCAAAGCTATGGCTACACCTTC
>.|TRBV10-3|TRBJ1-1|13|many
CAITQTENTEAFF
TGTGCCATCACCCAGACCGAGAACACTGAAGCTTTCTTT
>TRBD1|TRBV2|TRBJ1-2|15|.
CASATGTGVLYGYTF
TGTGCCAGCGCGACAGGGACTGGCGTTCTATATGGCTACACCTTC
>.|TRBV7-9|TRBJ2-2|13|few
CASSERASGELFF
TGTGCCAGCAGCGAAAGGGCGTCCGGGGAGCTGTTTTTT
>.|TRBV20-1|TRBJ1-4|15|.
CSAREYRVTNEKLFF
TGCAGTGCTAGAGAGTACAGGGTCACTAATGAAAAACTGTTTTTT
>.|TRBV4-2|TRBJ1-5|14|.
CASSQDVGNQPQHF
TGTGCCAGCAGCCAAGATGTCGGGAATCAGCCCCAGCATTTT